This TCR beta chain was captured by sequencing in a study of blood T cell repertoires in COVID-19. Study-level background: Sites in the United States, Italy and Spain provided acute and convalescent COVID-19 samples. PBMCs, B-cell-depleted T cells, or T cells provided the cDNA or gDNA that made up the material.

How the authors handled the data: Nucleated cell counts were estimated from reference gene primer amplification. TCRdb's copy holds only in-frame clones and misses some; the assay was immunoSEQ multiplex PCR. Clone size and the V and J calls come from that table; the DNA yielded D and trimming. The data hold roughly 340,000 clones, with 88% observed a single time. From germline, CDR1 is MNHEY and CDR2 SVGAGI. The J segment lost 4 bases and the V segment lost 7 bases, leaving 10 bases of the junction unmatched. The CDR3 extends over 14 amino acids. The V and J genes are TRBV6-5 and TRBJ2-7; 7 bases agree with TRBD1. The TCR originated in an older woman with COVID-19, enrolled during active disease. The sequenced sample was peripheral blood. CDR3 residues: CASIAPRGQYEQYF. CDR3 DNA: TGTGCCAGCATTGCTCCGAGGGGGCAATACGAGCAGTACTTC.